Each of the 17 T cell receptor beta chains below was sequenced from the same sample in a study of shared clonotypes between healthy human individuals. Generated by immunoSEQ multiplex PCR, the TCRdb table keeps only in-frame clones and is missing some. The table shows roughly 1 million clones, with more than 75% occurring only once. Source material: memory CD4+ T cells from PBMCs. This sample's subset: CD45RA-negative fraction. These receptors were obtained from a man between 18 and 35 years old in good health. Some clones in this sample may be carry-over from other donors' samples.

The chain links TRBV2 to TRBJ2-7; 7 positions match TRBD2. Trimming removed 8 bases from V and 4 bases from J; junction bases left unmatched: 8. This CDR3 is built from 13 residues. Germline CDR1 is SNHLY and CDR2 is FYNNEI. As DNA, the CDR3 is TGTGCCAGCGCCTTAGGGCGGGAGTACGAGCAGTACTTC. Its protein product is CASALGREYEQYF.

The chain links TRBV9 to TRBJ1-5, with 8 bases matching TRBD1. The germline V gene has CDR1 SGDLS and CDR2 YYNGEE. The CDR3 totals 15 residues. The V segment lost 0 bases and the J segment 5 bases; nucleotides outside the gene matches: 4. CDR3 nucleotides: TGTGCCAGCAGCGTAGCCCCACAGGGGGATCAGCCCCAGCATTTT. The encoded protein is CASSVAPQGDQPQHF.

This clone has only one observation. CDR3 DNA sequence: TGCGCCAGCAGCTTGGCCAGCGGAACCTATGGCTACACCTTC. Translation gives CASSLASGTYGYTF. The chain is built from TRBV5-1 and TRBJ1-2; no reliable D call. Looked up from germline, CDR1 is SGHRS and CDR2 is YFSETQ. The CDR3 has 14 residues. Trimming stripped 0 bases from V and 4 bases from J, with 10 bases between.

V is TRBV10-3 and J is TRBJ1-1, with a possible D match to TRBD1 (5 bases). Looked up from germline, CDR1 is ENHRY and CDR2 is SYGVKD. The CDR3 sequence is 16 residues long. The V end was cut by 0 bases, the J end by 2 bases, with 13 bases between. CDR3 coding DNA: TGTGCCATCAGTGAGTCGAAAGGGCAGGGCAACACTGAAGCTTTCTTT. It yields the protein CAISESKGQGNTEAFF.

This clone came up a few times. The rearrangement links TRBV29-1 to TRBJ2-1; TRBD2 aligns across 13 bases. This CDR3 spans 14 amino acids. J gave up 9 bases and V 5 bases, and 7 bases lay outside the gene matches. The germline V gene has CDR1 SQVTM and CDR2 ANQGSEA. CDR3 sequence reads: CSVSGLAGVGEQFF. In nucleotides, the CDR3 is TGCAGCGTTTCAGGACTAGCGGGAGTGGGTGAGCAGTTCTTC.

The rearrangement joins TRBV7-9 to TRBJ2-7; 16 bases are shared with TRBD2. The germline CDR1 and CDR2 sequences are SEHNR and FQNEAQ (reference sequence). CDR3 length: 17 amino acids. V lost 5 bases to trimming and J lost 4 bases; unmatched junction nucleotides: 8. DNA for the CDR3: TGTGCCAGCAGCATGGGACTAGCGGGAGGGGTGAATTACGAGCAGTACTTC. Translated: CASSMGLAGGVNYEQYF.

This chain connects TRBV18 to TRBJ1-3; maybe TRBD1 (5 bases). Germline CDR1 KGHSH, CDR2 LQKENI. The CDR3 has 16 residues. Trimming stripped 2 bases from V and 0 bases from J, with 11 bases between. In DNA, the CDR3 is TGTGCCAGCTCACCAGGCAATCAGGGCTCTGGAAACACCATATATTTT. Protein product: CASSPGNQGSGNTIYF.

The chain carries TRBV30 and TRBJ1-1, with TRBD1 as a possible D gene (6 bases). The germline V gene has CDR1 GTSNPN and CDR2 SVGIG (reference sequence). CDR3 length: 16 residues. Trimming took 4 bases from V and 1 from J, leaving 19 bases between them. CDR3 region: CAWKAFEGHWNTEAFF. In DNA form, the CDR3 reads TGTGCCTGGAAAGCGTTCGAGGGACACTGGAACACTGAAGCTTTCTTT.

The gene calls are TRBV21-1 and TRBJ2-5; the table gives TRBD1 as D, unverified against the DNA. TRBV21-1 is a documented pseudogene. This CDR3 contains 16 residues. The CDR3 region has the DNA TGTGCCAGGGCGAAGGGCAGGGGGGCCCTCGGGGTGACCCAGTACTTC. Amino acid sequence: CARAKGRGALGVTQYF.

V usage is TRBV10-2 and J usage is TRBJ2-3; D might be TRBD1 or TRBD2, each matching 7 bases. The germline CDR1 and CDR2 sequences are WSHSY and SAAADI. Trimming removed 6 bases from V and 1 base from J, with 17 bases in between. This CDR3 has 16 amino acids. CDR3 region: CASSPRGGLRTDTQYF. Written as DNA, the CDR3 is TGCGCCAGCAGCCCCAGGGGGGGGCTTCGCACAGATACGCAGTATTTT.

The genes are TRBV28 and TRBJ2-3, with D possibly being TRBD2 (6 bases). The germline V and J ends were trimmed by 5 bases and 0 bases, with 12 bases remaining between them. This CDR3 contains 15 residues. From germline, CDR1 is MDHEN and CDR2 SYDVKM. CDR3: CASSRGTSSTDTQYF. In DNA form, the CDR3 reads TGTGCCAGCAGTCGGGGGACCTCTAGCACAGATACGCAGTATTTT.

This clone was observed a handful of times. The chain links TRBV4-1 to TRBJ2-1, with TRBD2 matching 7 bases. With 4 bases clipped from V and 7 bases from J, the junction kept 10 bases outside the gene matches. Per germline, CDR1 MGHRA and CDR2 YSYEKL. The CDR3 consists of 15 residues. The CDR3 DNA reads as TGCGCCAGCAGCCCCGTTGGGCGGGAGATTAATGAGCAGTTCTTC. Its protein is CASSPVGREINEQFF.

The V gene is TRBV11-1, the J gene TRBJ1-1; D not resolved. The CDR3 extends over 13 amino acids. Trimming shortened V by 6 bases and J by 5 bases, and 13 bases separated the two germline ends. Germline V gene sequence: CDR1 SGHAT, CDR2 FQDESV (reference sequence). The CDR3 is CASRRRRRTEAFF. Written as DNA, the CDR3 is TGTGCCAGCAGACGGAGAAGGAGGACTGAAGCTTTCTTT.

V is TRBV14 and J is TRBJ2-7; D might be TRBD1 (6 bases). The germline CDR1 and CDR2 sequences are SGHDN and FVKESK. The V gene lost 0 bases and the J gene lost 0 bases, with 12 bases spanning the gap. The CDR3 contains 16 residues. As DNA, the CDR3 is TGTGCCAGCAGCCAAGAAGGGACAAGGAACTCCTACGAGCAGTACTTC. Translated: CASSQEGTRNSYEQYF.

For the CDR3, the DNA is TGTGCCAGCAGGCCGAGACAGGGTTTCACCGGGGAGCTGTTTTTT. Residues: CASRPRQGFTGELFF. The chain uses TRBV2 and TRBJ2-2, with 7 bases identical to TRBD1. Germline assignment: CDR1 SNHLY and CDR2 FYNNEI. This CDR3 spans 15 amino acids. With V trimmed by 6 bases and J by 4 bases, 8 bases remained unmatched. The variable domain in full, completed from reference TRBV2 and TRBJ2-2, reads EPEVTQTPSHQVTQMGQEVILRCVPISNHLYFYWYRQILGQKVEFLVSFYNNEISEKSEIFDDQFSVERPDGSNFTLKIRSTKLEDSAMYFCASRPRQGFTGELFFGEGSRLTVL.

The V and J genes are TRBV4-1 and TRBJ2-1; the D gene is possibly TRBD2 (6 bases). This CDR3 is built from 18 residues. Germline-derived CDR1 and CDR2 are MGHRA and YSYEKL. V was shortened by 4 bases and J by 5 bases, with 24 bases between the two germline ends. This chain's CDR3 is CASSPPFDGRLGDNEQFF. The CDR3 DNA follows: TGCGCCAGCAGCCCCCCCTTTGACGGGAGATTGGGGGACAATGAGCAGTTCTTC.

V usage is TRBV25-1 and J usage is TRBJ2-5, with 7 bases lining up with TRBD1. Germline V gives CDR1 MGHDK, CDR2 SYGVNS. V was clipped by 5 bases and J by 4 bases; unmatched bases: 10. This CDR3 spans 15 amino acids. The CDR3 here is CASSMIRGTVETQYF. CDR3 bases: TGTGCCAGCAGTATGATCAGGGGGACAGTAGAGACCCAGTACTTC.